The 10 T cell receptor beta chains below come from one sample, sequenced in a study of blood T cell repertoires in COVID-19. Measured with immunoSEQ multiplex PCR; TCRdb has only the in-frame clones, and not every one. The sample has 260,000 or so clones; 85% to 90% are singletons. The specimen sequenced was PBMCs or T cells enriched from blood (not recorded which). Receptors originate from a man aged 18 to 35 who had recovered from COVID-19.

This clone was seen only once. The chain has TRBV5-1 and TRBJ2-7, with D perhaps TRBD1 (6 bases). The CDR3 sequence is 15 residues long. Germline lookup yields CDR1 SGHRS and CDR2 YFSETQ. With 5 bases removed from V and 1 base from J, the gap between germline ends came to 16 bases. The DNA of the CDR3 is TGCGCCAGCAGGCCTAACAGGGAAAGGTCCTACGAGCAGTACTTC. It specifies CASRPNRERSYEQYF. Full variable domain (rest looked up from reference TRBV5-1 and TRBJ2-7): KAGVTQTPRYLIKTRGQQVTLSCSPISGHRSVSWYQQTPGQGLQFLFEYFSETQRNKGNFPGRFSGRQFSNSRSEMNVSTLELGDSALYLCASRPNRERSYEQYFGPGTRLTVT.

This clone was seen a handful of times. The rearrangement uses TRBV5-1 and TRBJ1-2, with TRBD1 matching 9 bases. The CDR3 is 13 residues long. With 8 bases clipped from V and 4 bases from J, the junction kept 6 bases outside the gene matches. The germline V gene encodes CDR1 SGHRS and CDR2 YFSETQ. CDR3 DNA: TGCGCCAGTAAGACAGGGGGATCCTATGGCTACACCTTC. Translated: CASKTGGSYGYTF.

The chain employs TRBV7-9 and TRBJ2-1; 8 nucleotides match TRBD1. Trimming removed 4 bases from V and 6 bases from J; junction bases left unmatched: 5. The CDR3 extends over 14 amino acids. Germline CDR1 and CDR2: SEHNR and FQNEAQ (reference sequence). The CDR3 DNA is TGTGCCAGCAGCTCGTCTGACAGGGGCAATGAGCAGTTCTTC. It is translated as CASSSSDRGNEQFF.

This clone has only a few counts. CDR3 amino acids: CASSLLRGMSYEQYF. DNA for the CDR3: TGTGCCAGCAGCTTATTGCGGGGTATGTCCTACGAGCAGTACTTC. The rearrangement uses TRBV11-2 and TRBJ2-7; possible D gene TRBD2, 6 bases. The V and J ends lost 2 bases and 1 base respectively, with 12 bases between them. The CDR3 is 15 residues long. Germline CDR1 and CDR2: SGHAT and FQNNGV.

The V call is TRBV6-2 or TRBV6-3, the J call TRBJ1-4; 9 bases are shared with TRBD1. CDR3 size: 16 residues. The V and J ends lost 6 bases and 4 bases, in that order; junction bases with no gene match: 9. Germline V gives CDR1 MNHEY, CDR2 SVGEGT. DNA of the CDR3: TGTGCCAGCAGCCCTCTACAGGGGGCGGGTAATGAAAAACTGTTTTTT. Translated, it gives CASSPLQGAGNEKLFF.

The chain joins TRBV19 to TRBJ2-5; D is ambiguous. The germline V gene has CDR1 LNHDA and CDR2 SQIVND (reference sequence). There are 18 residues in the CDR3. Trimming removed 5 bases at V and 2 bases at J, with 24 bases between. In nucleotides, the CDR3 is TGTGCCAGTAGTTCTGAATACCCCCCAGGATATCTACAAGAGACCCAGTACTTC. Protein product: CASSSEYPPGYLQETQYF.

This sequence joins TRBV7-2 and TRBJ2-5; 10 nucleotides line up with TRBD1. The V gene's germline CDR1 is SGHTA and CDR2 FQGNSA. The CDR3 loop spans 14 amino acids. The V segment lost 4 bases and the J segment 2 bases; nucleotides outside the gene matches: 1. The CDR3 sequence is CASSSGQGQETQYF. In DNA, the CDR3 is TGTGCCAGCAGCTCGGGACAGGGGCAAGAGACCCAGTACTTC.

This clone came up once. The chain has TRBV28 and TRBJ2-7, with 13 bases that match TRBD2. The CDR3 extends over 16 amino acids. Germline assignment: CDR1 MDHEN and CDR2 SYDVKM. J was trimmed by 7 bases and V by 4 bases; bases with no gene match: 10. The CDR3 loop reads CASSWTSGSLGGEQYF. DNA of the CDR3: TGTGCCAGCAGTTGGACTAGCGGGAGCCTAGGGGGGGAGCAGTACTTC.

This clone has only one observation. This chain joins TRBV27 and TRBJ2-5, with D possibly being TRBD1 (7 bases). The V gene's germline CDR1 is MNHEY and CDR2 SMNVEV (reference sequence). V lost 6 bases, J lost 3 bases, and 17 bases lay in between. CDR3 length equals 15 residues. This CDR3 reads CASRRQGAGEETQYF. The CDR3 nucleotides are TGTGCCAGCAGACGACAGGGAGCGGGCGAAGAGACCCAGTACTTC.

The V and J genes are TRBV6-5 and TRBJ1-2; the D gene is possibly TRBD1 (6 bases). This CDR3 is 15 amino acids long. CDR1 is MNHEY and CDR2 is SVGAGI in the germline V gene. Deletions cut 7 bases from V and 1 base from J, with 16 bases between. The CDR3 DNA reads TGTGCCAGCACCCTTGTCTCCAGGGGTAACTATGGCTACACCTTC. This gives the protein CASTLVSRGNYGYTF.